This T cell receptor (beta chain) was recorded in a study of blood T cell repertoires in COVID-19. Study as a whole: There were acute and convalescent COVID-19 samples, and they came from the United States, Italy and Spain. T cells, B-cell-depleted T cells, or PBMCs provided the cDNA or gDNA that served as material.

This table comes from immunoSEQ multiplex PCR, and its TCRdb copy is limited to in-frame clones, with some not included. The table shows 130,000 or so clones, with roughly 80% occurring only once. Individuals aged about 18 to 89 years were recruited from 20 to 25 US areas. Cohorts were based on clinical histories the participants reported. Germline V CDR1 and CDR2: MNHEY, SVGAGI. CDR3 length: 15 residues. Trimming took 6 bases from V and 3 from J; bases not matched to a gene: 11. Input material: PBMCs or T cells enriched from blood (not recorded which). The clonotype comes from a man aged 40-55 years with acute COVID-19. This chain links TRBV6-5 with TRBJ2-7; 7 positions agree with TRBD1. CDR3 coding DNA: TGTGCCAGCAGAGCCGGGACAGCGGAAAGCTACGAGCAGTACTTC. Its protein is CASRAGTAESYEQYF.